This entry features one T cell receptor beta chain sequence. The sample belongs to a study of OX40 agonist ivuxolimab in advanced cancers. Overall study: Patient treatment consisted of intravenous ivuxolimab administration every 2 weeks at 0.01 to 10 mg/kg. The eligibility criteria allowed prior anti-PD-1, anti-PD-L1 or anti-CTLA-4 therapy, and roughly 39% had some.

CDR1 is SGHNT and CDR2 is YYREEE in the germline V gene (reference sequence). V was pared by 4 bases and J by 6 bases, with 17 bases between. The CDR3 covers 15 residues. Libraries were prepared by immunoSEQ multiplex PCR; TCRdb keeps only in-frame clonotypes and omits some of them. The sample includes under 100,000 clones, around nine tenths of them seen just once. The chain combines TRBV5-4 with TRBJ2-1; D is tentatively TRBD1 or TRBD2 (6 bases each). The sample was CD4+ or CD8+ T cells sorted from blood, taken in a trial of the OX40 agonist ivuxolimab. The clonotype comes from an adult with an advanced solid tumor such as melanoma, head and neck, liver or kidney cancer. The CDR3 is CASSRPGGTINEQFF. As DNA, the CDR3 is TGTGCCAGCAGCAGACCCGGGGGCACTATCAATGAGCAGTTCTTC. Full variable domain (outside the CDR3, taken from reference TRBV5-4 and TRBJ2-1): ETGVTQSPTHLIKTRGQQVTLRCSSQSGHNTVSWYQQALGQGPQFIFQYYREEENGRGNFPPRFSGLQFPNYSSELNVNALELDDSALYLCASSRPGGTINEQFFGPGTRLTVL.